This T cell receptor beta chain comes out of a study of T cells after yellow fever vaccination. Study-wide background: The fractions with low cell numbers were processed using SMART-Seq v4 Ultra Low Input.

The V and J ends lost 7 bases and 1 base respectively, with 10 bases between them. This CDR3 comprises 13 residues. In germline, CDR1 is SNHLY, CDR2 FYNNEI. TCRdb processed the 5' RACE reads anew with MiXCR; each CDR3 protein has one entry. The data contain about 340,000 distinct CDR3 sequences, 9.5% to 15% of them singletons. This clonotype turned up a few times. J is TRBJ1-1 and V is TRBV2; perhaps TRBD1 as D (6 bases). The sample here was CD4+ T cells sorted from PBMCs, taken 15 days after the yellow fever booster vaccination. This TCR was recovered from a man younger than 30 who received the YFV17D yellow fever vaccine. CDR3 in amino acids: CASNRETNTEAFF. The CDR3 coding sequence is TGTGCCAGCAACAGGGAAACGAACACTGAAGCTTTCTTT.